The sequence of this TCR beta chain was determined in a study of T-cell reconstitution after alpha-beta-depleted transplantation in children. Study-wide points: Reportedly, roughly two months post-transplant, alpha-beta T cells arose from several hundred expanded graft clones.

Germline V gives CDR1 MNHEY, CDR2 SVGAGI. V shed 0 bases, J shed 6 bases, and the junction held 13 bases outside the gene matches. This CDR3 spans 18 amino acids. Details on this clonotype: Its target is not known.

TCRbeta library construction was performed incorporating unique molecular identifiers. TCRdb analysed the PCR reads with MiXCR anew, one entry per CDR3 protein. The sample includes some 310,000 distinct CDR3 sequences, around 25% seen only once; the top ten take 10% to 11%. This sequence originates from a male patient younger than 18 who had a stem cell transplant for acute lymphoblastic leukemia, so the T cells may come from the graft donor. Sequenced here: PBMCs, mostly from graft donor cells, sampled 180 days after TCRalphabeta/CD19-depleted stem cell transplant. The J gene is TRBJ2-3, the V gene TRBV6-5; 9 bases map to TRBD2. CDR3 in DNA: TGTGCCAGCAGTTACTCGATTTTTGGGACTAGCCTAGGGGATACGCAGTATTTT. Its protein is CASSYSIFGTSLGDTQYF.